Listed below are T cell receptor beta chains from one sample, sequenced in a study of blood T cells in healthy people across ages. MiXCR, run by TCRdb on the 5' RACE reads, gives a single entry per CDR3 protein. The top ten clones hold roughly 23% of a sample with some 1.8 million distinct CDR3 sequences, around 40% of them seen once. Sequenced: blood. The source is a human donor in good health. The CDR3 runs from the conserved cysteine through the conserved F or W. A D gene is named only where the DNA matches it firmly. Rows give clone size only sometimes, using once, few, many, or a class for an expanded clone.

j_gene,abundance,d_gene,v_gene,CDR3aa,CDR3nt
TRBJ1-3,once,-,TRBV9,CASSSGIRGSGNTIYF,TGTGCCAGCAGCTCAGGGATTCGGGGCTCTGGAAACACCATATATTTT
TRBJ1-1,many,-,TRBV5-1,CASSQGTANTEAFF,TGCGCCAGCAGCCAAGGTACAGCGAACACTGAAGCTTTCTTT
TRBJ2-1,-,TRBD2,TRBV3-1,CASSHRSSGGAIEQFF,TGTGCCAGCAGCCACAGGAGTAGCGGGGGGGCAATTGAGCAGTTCTTC
TRBJ2-4,-,-,TRBV12-3/TRBV12-4,CASGSHILSAKNIQYF,TGTGCCAGCGGCTCCCATATCCTTTCGGCCAAAAACATTCAGTACTTC
TRBJ1-5,-,TRBD1,TRBV10-3,CAIRAGGVGQPQHF,TGTGCCATCAGGGCAGGGGGCGTGGGGCAGCCCCAGCATTTT
TRBJ1-5,-,-,TRBV2,CASRQGGGQPQHF,TGTGCCAGCAGGCAGGGAGGGGGTCAGCCCCAGCATTTT
TRBJ1-2,-,TRBD1,TRBV9,CASSVDGSGGGYGYTF,TGTGCCAGCAGCGTAGACGGATCAGGGGGTGGTTATGGCTACACCTTC
TRBJ1-5,-,-,TRBV24-1,CATSDSRVPNQPQHF,TGTGCCACCAGTGATTCGCGAGTTCCCAATCAGCCCCAGCATTTT
TRBJ2-3,-,TRBD1,TRBV20-1,CSAMRTGGTDTQYF,TGCAGTGCTATGAGGACAGGGGGCACAGATACGCAGTATTTT
TRBJ2-3,-,-,TRBV12-3/TRBV12-4,CASRPPGSTQYF,TGTGCCAGCAGGCCCCCGGGCTCCACGCAGTATTTT
TRBJ2-1,few,-,TRBV6-2/TRBV6-3,CASSDRSSYNEQFF,TGTGCCAGCAGTGACCGTAGCTCCTACAATGAGCAGTTCTTC
TRBJ1-3,-,-,TRBV5-6,CASSLARITSGNTIYF,TGTGCCAGCAGCTTGGCCAGGATAACCTCTGGAAACACCATATATTTT
TRBJ2-6,few,-,TRBV29-1,CSAKGVSGANVLTF,TGCAGCGCCAAGGGAGTATCTGGGGCCAACGTCCTGACTTTC
TRBJ2-2,-,TRBD2,TRBV7-2,CASSLDSGVNTGELFF,TGTGCCAGCAGCTTAGATAGCGGGGTTAACACCGGGGAGCTGTTTTTT
TRBJ1-6,-,-,TRBV30,CAWSGGRSSYNSPLHF,TGTGCCTGGAGTGGGGGCCGGAGCTCCTATAATTCACCCCTCCACTTT
TRBJ2-1,few,-,TRBV20-1,CSASSEREQFF,TGCAGTGCTAGCTCGGAGAGGGAGCAGTTCTTC
TRBJ1-4,-,-,TRBV4-1,CASSQDWGRGVVKLFF,TGCGCCAGCAGCCAAGATTGGGGAAGAGGCGTCGTAAAACTGTTTTTT
TRBJ2-7,-,-,TRBV5-1,CASSPDRQTFYEQYF,TGCGCCAGCAGCCCCGACCGACAGACCTTTTACGAGCAGTACTTC
TRBJ2-7,many,-,TRBV27,CASRWGGSSYEQYF,TGTGCCAGCCGCTGGGGGGGCAGCTCCTACGAGCAGTACTTC
TRBJ1-1,-,-,TRBV27,CASSPRNLATSNTEAFF,TGTGCCAGCAGTCCCAGGAACCTAGCTACCTCAAACACTGAAGCTTTCTTT
TRBJ2-4,few,-,TRBV28,CASSPQRAEGEQYF,TGTGCCAGCAGTCCACAGAGGGCCGAGGGAGAGCAGTACTTC
TRBJ2-6,-,-,TRBV5-1,CASSLLHGAPSGANVLTF,TGCGCCAGCAGCCTCCTGCATGGGGCACCCTCTGGGGCCAACGTCCTGACTTTC
TRBJ2-7,few,-,TRBV5-1,CASSWGEGSYEQYF,TGCGCCAGCAGCTGGGGAGAAGGGTCCTACGAGCAGTACTTC
TRBJ2-7,few,TRBD1,TRBV7-9,CASESTGTAAYEQYF,TGTGCCAGCGAATCCACCGGGACAGCAGCCTACGAGCAGTACTTC
TRBJ1-2,-,TRBD1,TRBV7-2,CASRDRGGSGYTF,TGTGCCAGCAGGGACAGGGGCGGTAGTGGCTACACCTTC
TRBJ1-2,few,-,TRBV7-8,CASSANARIYGYTF,TGTGCCAGCAGCGCTAACGCAAGAATATATGGCTACACCTTC